This TCR beta chain comes out of a study of regulatory T cells in long-lasting Graves disease. Building the TCR beta libraries relied on iRepertoire HTBI primers, and CDR3 regions underwent Arm-PCR. From the multiplex PCR reads, TCRdb called clonotypes with MiXCR, one entry per CDR3 protein. This sample has more than 650,000 distinct CDR3 sequences; about 32% occur once, and the top ten carry roughly 40%. Regarding time point: persistent/refractory GD, antithyroid drugs over 5 years with positive TRAb. RNA from PBMCs was the source of the TCR library. An endocrinology unit in Xi'an, China, supplied the patients. Sequencing was performed on peripheral blood mononuclear cells (PBMCs), taken when the disease was refractory, from a patient treated with antithyroid drugs. This clonotype was sampled from a female donor with Graves disease.

The CDR3: CSGRDSPTGELFF. Written as DNA, the CDR3 is TGCAGCGGCCGGGACAGCCCAACCGGGGAGCTGTTTTTT. V usage is TRBV29-1 and J usage is TRBJ2-2, with TRBD1 matching over 7 bases. The CDR3 extends over 13 amino acids. Trimming removed 7 bases from V and 5 bases from J; junction bases left unmatched: 7. In germline, CDR1 is SQVTM, CDR2 ANQGSEA.